This T cell receptor beta chain was identified during a study of blood T cell repertoires in COVID-19. Study-level background: Some COVID-19 samples were acute and others convalescent; all came from the United States, Italy and Spain. T cells, B-cell-depleted T cells, or PBMCs provided the cDNA or gDNA that served as material.

The assay was immunoSEQ multiplex PCR, and TCRdb's table has in-frame clones only and misses some. The repertoire has about 14,000 clones, nearly 75% of them found once; the top ten carry about 20%. Germline-derived CDR1 and CDR2 are LNHNV and YYDKDF (reference sequence). V was shortened by 7 bases and J by 0 bases, with 9 bases between the two germline ends. This CDR3 has 14 residues. The chain employs TRBV15 and TRBJ2-2, with D possibly TRBD1 on 6 matching bases. This clonotype was sampled from a boy aged 2 to 10 with active or convalescent COVID-19. Material for sequencing was peripheral blood. CDR3 nucleotides: TGTGCCACCAAAGGACAGACGAACACCGGGGAGCTGTTTTTT. It codes for CATKGQTNTGELFF.